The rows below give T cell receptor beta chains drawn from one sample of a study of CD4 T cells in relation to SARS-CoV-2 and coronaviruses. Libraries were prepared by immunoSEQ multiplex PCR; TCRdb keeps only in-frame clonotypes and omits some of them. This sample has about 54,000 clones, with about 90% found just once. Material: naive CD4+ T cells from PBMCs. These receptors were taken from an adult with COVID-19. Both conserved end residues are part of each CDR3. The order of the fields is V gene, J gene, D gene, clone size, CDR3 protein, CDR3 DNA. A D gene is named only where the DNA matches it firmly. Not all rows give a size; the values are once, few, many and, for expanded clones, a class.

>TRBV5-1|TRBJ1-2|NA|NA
CASSLGQISVYGYTF
TGCGCCAGCAGCTTGGGCCAGATTTCAGTCTATGGCTACACCTTC
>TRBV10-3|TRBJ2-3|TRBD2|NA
CAISRREGLQGGTQYF
TGTGCCATCAGTCGGCGGGAGGGCCTCCAGGGGGGTACGCAGTATTTT
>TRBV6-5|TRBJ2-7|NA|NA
CASSPTLSHYEQYF
TGTGCCAGCAGTCCGACACTATCACACTACGAGCAGTACTTC
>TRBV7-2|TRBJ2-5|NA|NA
CASSPLPEVGTQYF
TGTGCCAGCAGTCCCCTACCCGAGGTAGGGACCCAGTACTTC
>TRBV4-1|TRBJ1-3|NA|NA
CASSAWLLNLKAGNTIYF
TGCGCCAGCAGCGCGTGGTTGCTGAACCTTAAGGCTGGAAACACCATATATTTT
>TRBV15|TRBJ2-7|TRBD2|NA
CATSRGEAGGPYEQYF
TGTGCCACCAGCAGAGGGGAAGCGGGAGGGCCTTACGAGCAGTACTTC
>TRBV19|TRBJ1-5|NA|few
CASSIFNQPQHF
TGTGCCAGTAGTATCTTTAATCAGCCCCAGCATTTT
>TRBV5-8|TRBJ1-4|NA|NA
CASRARGLNEKLFF
TGTGCCAGCCGGGCCCGAGGGCTTAATGAAAAACTGTTTTTT
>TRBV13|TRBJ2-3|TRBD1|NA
CASSLDRPWTGRRTDTQYF
TGTGCCAGCAGCTTAGACCGCCCCTGGACAGGGAGGAGGACAGATACGCAGTATTTT
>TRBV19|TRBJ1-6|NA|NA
CASSIVGGTYNSPLHF
TGTGCCAGTAGTATAGTAGGGGGAACCTATAATTCACCCCTCCACTTT
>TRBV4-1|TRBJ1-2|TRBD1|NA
CASSQGLSPGQGTNYGYTF
TGCGCCAGCAGTCAAGGTCTATCACCGGGACAGGGAACAAACTATGGCTACACCTTC
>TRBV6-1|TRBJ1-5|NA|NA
CASSEYGVSNQPQHF
TGTGCCAGCAGTGAATACGGCGTTAGCAATCAGCCCCAGCATTTT
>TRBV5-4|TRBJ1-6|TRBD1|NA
CASSSLDRPNSPLHF
TGTGCCAGCAGCTCGCTGGACAGGCCCAATTCACCCCTCCACTTT
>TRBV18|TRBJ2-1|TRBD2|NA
CASSRSPSGISYNEQFF
TGTGCCAGCTCACGATCTCCTAGCGGGATATCATACAATGAGCAGTTCTTC
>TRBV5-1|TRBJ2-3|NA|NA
CASSLGGRRGDRDTQYF
TGCGCCAGCAGCTTGGGGGGTCGTAGGGGTGATCGGGATACGCAGTATTTT
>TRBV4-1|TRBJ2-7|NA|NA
CASSQDHDEQYF
TGCGCCAGCAGCCAAGATCATGACGAGCAGTACTTC
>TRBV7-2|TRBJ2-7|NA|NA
CASSRGLLYEQYF
TGTGCCAGCAGCCGGGGACTCTTATACGAGCAGTACTTC
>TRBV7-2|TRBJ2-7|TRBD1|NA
CASRETGGSYEQYF
TGTGCCAGCAGAGAGACAGGGGGTTCCTACGAGCAGTACTTC
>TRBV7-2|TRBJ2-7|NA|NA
CASSLAASTAYEQYF
TGTGCCAGCAGCTTAGCGGCTTCGACAGCCTACGAGCAGTACTTC
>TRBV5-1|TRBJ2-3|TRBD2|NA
CASSRNLAGGLTQYF
TGCGCCAGCAGCCGGAACCTAGCGGGAGGTTTGACGCAGTATTTT
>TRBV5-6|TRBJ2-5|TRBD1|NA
CASSLVIRTGGAGETQYF
TGTGCCAGCAGCTTGGTGATACGGACAGGGGGCGCCGGGGAGACCCAGTACTTC
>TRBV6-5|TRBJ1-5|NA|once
CASSLGQNQPQHF
TGTGCCAGCAGTCTCGGCCAAAATCAGCCCCAGCATTTT
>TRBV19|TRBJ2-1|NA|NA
CASSLWGLAAYNEQFF
TGTGCCAGTAGTCTCTGGGGGCTAGCGGCTTACAATGAGCAGTTCTTC
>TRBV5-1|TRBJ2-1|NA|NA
CASSFSGSYNEQFF
TGCGCCAGCAGCTTTAGCGGCTCCTACAATGAGCAGTTCTTC
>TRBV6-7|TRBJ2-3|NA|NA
CASSYPARFSDTQYF
TGTGCCAGCAGTTACCCGGCTAGATTTTCAGATACGCAGTATTTT
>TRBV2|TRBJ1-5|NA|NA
CASSEDQPQHF
TGTGCCAGCAGTGAGGATCAGCCCCAGCATTTT
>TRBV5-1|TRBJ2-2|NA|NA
CASSLVMGDYAGELFF
TGCGCCAGCAGCTTGGTTATGGGGGATTATGCCGGGGAGCTGTTTTTT
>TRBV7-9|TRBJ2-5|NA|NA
CASGAGQETQYF
TGTGCCAGCGGGGCAGGGCAAGAGACCCAGTACTTC
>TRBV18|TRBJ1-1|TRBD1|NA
CASSDTGTGGTEAFF
TGTGCCAGCTCAGACACCGGGACAGGGGGCACTGAAGCTTTCTTT
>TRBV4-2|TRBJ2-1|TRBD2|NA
CASSPEGLAGGGEQFF
TGTGCCAGCAGCCCCGAGGGACTAGCGGGAGGCGGCGAGCAGTTCTTC
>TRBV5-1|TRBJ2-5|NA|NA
CASSLIPDSKETQYF
TGCGCCAGCAGCTTGATCCCGGACAGTAAAGAGACCCAGTACTTC
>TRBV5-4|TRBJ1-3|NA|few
CASSYGLISGNTIYF
TGTGCCAGCAGCTACGGGCTAATCTCTGGAAACACCATATATTTT